Listed here are 20 T cell receptor beta chains from one sample, sequenced in a study of regulatory T cells in long-lasting Graves disease. Arm-PCR with iRepertoire HTBI primers amplified the CDR3 regions for these TCR beta libraries. TCRdb reprocessed the multiplex PCR reads via MiXCR and lists one record per CDR3 protein. The table shows around 450,000 distinct CDR3 sequences, with about 22% occurring only once. As to time point: persistent/refractory GD, antithyroid drugs over 5 years with positive TRAb. Scientists built the TCR library using RNA that was extracted from PBMCs. The specimen comprised peripheral blood mononuclear cells (PBMCs), sampled when the disease was refractory, from a patient treated with antithyroid drugs. These receptor sequences come from a female donor with Graves disease.

This clonotype has just a few counts. The DNA for the CDR3 is TGTGCCAGCAGTGTCGGGGCTCTAACCTACAATGAGCAGTTCTTC. Encoded protein: CASSVGALTYNEQFF. V is TRBV25-1 and J is TRBJ2-1, with D possibly being TRBD1 or TRBD2 (5 bases each). The CDR3 has 15 residues. The V gene's germline CDR1 is MGHDK and CDR2 SYGVNS. V was pared by 4 bases and J by 2 bases, with 12 bases between.

The genes are TRBV7-9 and TRBJ2-4, with 11 bases matching TRBD2. Germline lookup yields CDR1 SEHNR and CDR2 FQNEAQ (reference sequence). V lost 6 bases and J lost 0; bases outside the gene matches: 4. The CDR3 has 16 residues. The CDR3: CASSALAGGAKNIQYF. CDR3 sequence (DNA): TGTGCCAGCAGTGCTCTAGCGGGAGGAGCCAAAAACATTCAGTACTTC.

This clonotype was counted between two and nine times. The chain joins TRBV27 to TRBJ1-5; D call uncertain. V lost 0 bases to trimming and J lost 0 bases, with 9 bases between them. CDR1 is MNHEY, CDR2 SMNVEV, per germline (reference sequence). This CDR3 is built from 16 residues. In nucleotides, the CDR3 is TGTGCCAGCAGTTTATCGCGGGAATTTAGCAATCAGCCCCAGCATTTT. Translated, it gives CASSLSREFSNQPQHF.

The table lists this clonotype with many counts. The J gene is TRBJ1-4, the V gene TRBV12-3 or TRBV12-4; D is uncertain. The CDR3 has 14 residues. Trimming left V 7 bases short and J 2 bases short, with 11 bases between. CDR3 nucleotides: TGTGCCAGCACCCTACCGGGGACTAATGAAAAACTGTTTTTT. Translating it yields CASTLPGTNEKLFF.

With respect to this clonotype: This clone may be a read error of a much larger clone one base away. The chain has TRBV13 and TRBJ1-1, with D possibly TRBD1 on 5 matching bases. Deletions cut 5 bases from V and 6 bases from J, with 16 bases between. CDR3 size: 14 residues. Germline-derived CDR1 and CDR2 are PRHDT and FYEKMQ (reference sequence). Here the CDR3 DNA reads TGTGCCAGCAGCCCTCTCAGGGAAAGAGCTGAAGCTTTCTTT. Encoded protein: CASSPLRERAEAFF.

CDR3: CAWSRNEQFF. The CDR3 DNA follows: TGTGCCTGGAGTCGAAATGAGCAGTTCTTC. The V and J genes are TRBV30 and TRBJ2-1; the D is unclear. V was cut by 2 bases and J by 7 bases, with 3 bases left in between. The CDR3 sequence is 10 residues long. Germline CDR1 is GTSNPN and CDR2 is SVGIG (reference sequence).

The chain combines TRBV10-3 with TRBJ2-5, with D perhaps matching TRBD1 or TRBD2 (6 bases each). The V and J ends lost 3 bases and 1 base respectively, with 12 bases between them. This CDR3 spans 15 amino acids. CDR1 is ENHRY, CDR2 SYGVKD, per germline. In DNA, the CDR3 is TGTGCCATCAGTGAAGGGGGGCGACTCCAAGAGACCCAGTACTTC. Residues: CAISEGGRLQETQYF.

In its sample, this clonotype was seen many times. V gene TRBV5-1 combines with J gene TRBJ1-2; D is uncertain. V lost 4 bases and J 5 bases, leaving 18 bases between the germline ends. Germline-derived CDR1 and CDR2 are SGHRS and YFSETQ. The CDR3 consists of 15 residues. CDR3: CASSDSGVTIYGYTF. The CDR3 nucleotides are TGCGCCAGCAGCGATTCGGGAGTCACAATTTATGGCTACACCTTC.

In this sample, this clonotype turned up many times. The rearrangement links TRBV10-1 to TRBJ2-5, with unresolved D. Trimming left V 6 bases short and J 2 bases short, with 19 bases between. This CDR3 region has 16 residues. The germline V gene encodes CDR1 WNHNN and CDR2 SYGVQD (reference sequence). CDR3 sequence: CASREKGDSRQETQYF. In nucleotides, the CDR3 is TGCGCCAGCAGGGAAAAGGGTGACTCCAGACAAGAGACCCAGTACTTC.

The rearrangement joins TRBV7-8 to TRBJ1-5; D not resolved. This CDR3 comprises 15 residues. Between the trimmed V and J ends, which lost 4 bases and 3 bases, there was a span of 13 bases. Per germline, CDR1 SGHVS and CDR2 FQNEAQ. The CDR3 spells CASSSDATLNQPQHF. The CDR3 DNA sequence: TGTGCCAGCAGCTCGGACGCAACCCTCAATCAGCCCCAGCATTTT.

Points on this clonotype: A much larger clone lies a single base off, so this may be a read error. The chain links TRBV2 to TRBJ1-2; TRBD1 agrees at 7 bases. Germline loops: CDR1 SNHLY, CDR2 FYNNEI. This CDR3 has 16 amino acids. CDR3 sequence (DNA): TGTGCCAGCAGTGAAGCTCGGCCAGGGGGTAGTTATGGCCACACCTTC. Encoded protein: CASSEARPGGSYGHTF.

This clonotype was counted at least ten times. V and J are TRBV2 and TRBJ2-7, with 7 positions matching TRBD1. Germline CDR1 is SNHLY and CDR2 is FYNNEI. CDR3 size: 14 residues. V gave up 1 base and J gave up 4 bases; unmatched junction bases: 4. As DNA, the CDR3 is TGTGCCAGCAGTGAAGGGACAGGCCATTACGAGCAGTACTTC. It yields the protein CASSEGTGHYEQYF.

About this clonotype itself: This may come from a read error, since a much larger clone is one base off. Without the conserved terminal phenylalanine or tryptophan, this CDR3 likely stems from a read error. The rearrangement links TRBV6-2 or TRBV6-3 to TRBJ2-5; 8 bases agree with TRBD2. V trimming: 2 bases; J trimming: 1 base; junction bases outside the gene matches: 6. CDR3 length: 16 residues. CDR1 and CDR2 (germline): MNHEY, SVGEGT. The CDR3 DNA sequence: TGTGCCAGCAGTTACGGTAGCGGGGAGCCCCAAGAGACCCAGTACCTC. This translates into CASSYGSGEPQETQYL.

This clonotype was observed a few times. This chain links TRBV9 with TRBJ2-3; D gene ambiguous. V lost 0 bases, J lost 1 base, and 12 bases lay in between. This CDR3 is 16 amino acids long. Germline CDR1 and CDR2: SGDLS and YYNGEE. CDR3 region: CASSVEPWTGTDTQYF. Here the CDR3 DNA reads TGTGCCAGCAGCGTAGAGCCCTGGACGGGCACAGATACGCAGTATTTT.

This clonotype was detected ten times or more. The chain has TRBV6-2 or TRBV6-3 and TRBJ1-1; TRBD1 is a possible D gene (5 bases). Per germline, CDR1 MNHEY and CDR2 SVGEGT. The V and J ends lost 6 bases and 1 base respectively, with 21 bases between them. This CDR3 has 17 residues. The CDR3 sequence is CASSAAPGAKGNTEAFF. CDR3 nucleotide sequence: TGTGCCAGCAGCGCTGCCCCCGGGGCCAAAGGGAACACTGAAGCTTTCTTT.

V usage is TRBV20-1 and J usage is TRBJ2-7; weak D call: TRBD2 (6 bases). V shed 1 base and J shed 4 bases, with 14 bases lying between them. The CDR3 covers 14 residues. Germline lookup yields CDR1 DFQATT and CDR2 SNEGSKA (reference sequence). CDR3 sequence: CSARGGTSYYEQYF. The CDR3 DNA follows: TGCAGTGCTAGAGGCGGGACCTCCTATTACGAGCAGTACTTC.

The genes are TRBV19 and TRBJ2-1; TRBD1 aligns across 7 bases. Germline loops: CDR1 LNHDA, CDR2 SQIVND (reference sequence). This CDR3 is 15 amino acids long. With V trimmed by 3 bases and J by 5 bases, 7 bases remained unmatched. This chain's CDR3 is CASSMRDRRNNEQFF. The CDR3 DNA is TGTGCCAGTAGTATGAGGGACAGACGGAACAATGAGCAGTTCTTC.

This clonotype was counted ten times or more. V is TRBV12-3 or TRBV12-4 and J is TRBJ2-7, with 8 bases identical to TRBD2. This CDR3 spans 15 amino acids. V dropped 1 base and J dropped 5; count of bases not matched to a gene: 7. This chain's CDR3 is CASSLEGTRVDEQYF. In nucleotides, the CDR3 is TGTGCCAGCAGTTTAGAAGGGACTAGGGTCGACGAGCAGTACTTC.

This clonotype showed up many times. The rearrangement links TRBV12-3 or TRBV12-4 to TRBJ1-1, with D possibly matching TRBD1 (6 bases). Trimming removed 5 bases at V and 8 bases at J, with 30 bases between. The CDR3 runs 18 residues. The CDR3: CASSPWVWGHSTPGEAFF. In nucleotides, the CDR3 is TGTGCCAGCAGTCCTTGGGTCTGGGGACATTCGACCCCCGGGGAAGCTTTCTTT.

The chain is built from TRBV12-3 or TRBV12-4 and TRBJ2-6; a possible D gene is TRBD1 (6 bases). This CDR3 has 15 residues. The V end lost 6 bases, the J end lost 2 bases, and 11 bases lay between the germline ends. CDR3 nucleotides: TGTGCCAGCAGGGCCGGGACAACTGGGGCCAACGTCCTGACTTTC. Encoded protein: CASRAGTTGANVLTF.